This T cell receptor beta chain was sequenced for a study of siplizumab effects on memory and regulatory T cells. Study-wide results and caveats: Siplizumab gave mappable alloreactive CD4+ clones an average Treg-derived fraction of about 72%, against approximately 29% in controls. Most alloreactive clones went unmapped to unstimulated subsets; only a minor fraction mapped. Among sequences traceable to unstimulated CD4+ memory cells, alloreactive ones were significantly reduced by siplizumab.

Data came from immunoSEQ multiplex PCR; TCRdb stores just in-frame clones and leaves some out. In the table there are approximately 120,000 clones, about 91% of which are singletons. As concerns this clone: Its antigen is unidentified.

CDR3 length: 16 residues. The germline CDR1 and CDR2 sequences are SGHRS and YFSETQ. V gave up 4 bases and J gave up 1 base, with 12 bases separating them. The rearrangement joins TRBV5-1 to TRBJ2-6; possible D gene TRBD2, 5 bases. Sequencing used Tregs sorted from blood. The sequence was collected from a human donor in good health. In DNA, the CDR3 is TGCGCCAGCAGCCGGGGAGTGGGGTCTGGGGCCAACGTCCTGACTTTC. This sequence encodes CASSRGVGSGANVLTF.